This T cell receptor beta chain was captured by sequencing in a study of blood T cell repertoires in COVID-19. As for the study in general: Sites in the United States, Italy and Spain provided acute and convalescent COVID-19 samples. PBMCs, B-cell-depleted T cells, or T cells provided the cDNA or gDNA that made up the material.

How the authors handled the data: Counts of nucleated cells, estimated from reference gene primer amplification, were obtained. Sequencing used immunoSEQ multiplex PCR; TCRdb keeps in-frame clones, though not all of them. V and J calls and clone size are those listed in that table; D and trimming were worked out from the DNA. The sample lists about 150,000 clones, 84% occurring once. The V segment lost 4 bases and the J segment 2 bases; nucleotides outside the gene matches: 4. The CDR3 consists of 14 residues. CDR1 is SGHRS, CDR2 YFSETQ, per germline. The chain employs TRBV5-1 and TRBJ2-5; 8 bases fit TRBD1. The TCR sequence derives from a woman between 45 and 65 years old with acute or convalescent COVID-19. Sequenced input: peripheral blood. CDR3 sequence (DNA): TGCGCCAGCAGCGGGAGGACAGGGCAAGAGACCCAGTACTTC. Residues: CASSGRTGQETQYF. Full variable domain (outside the CDR3, taken from reference TRBV5-1 and TRBJ2-5): KAGVTQTPRYLIKTRGQQVTLSCSPISGHRSVSWYQQTPGQGLQFLFEYFSETQRNKGNFPGRFSGRQFSNSRSEMNVSTLELGDSALYLCASSGRTGQETQYFGPGTRLLVL.